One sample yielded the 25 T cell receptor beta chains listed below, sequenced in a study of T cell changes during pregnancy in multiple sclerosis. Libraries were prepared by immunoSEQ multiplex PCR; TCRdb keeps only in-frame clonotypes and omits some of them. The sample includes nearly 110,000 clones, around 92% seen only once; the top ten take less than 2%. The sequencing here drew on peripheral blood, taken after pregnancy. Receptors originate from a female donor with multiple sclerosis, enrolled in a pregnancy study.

The chain's CDR3 is CASSLDSGGTGTNQPQHF. CDR3 in DNA: TGTGCCAGCAGCTTAGATTCCGGCGGGACAGGGACCAATCAGCCCCAGCATTTT. J is TRBJ1-5 and V is TRBV7-9; TRBD1 matches at 9 bases. The CDR3 covers 18 residues. The germline V gene encodes CDR1 SEHNR and CDR2 FQNEAQ (reference sequence). The V gene end was trimmed by 1 base and the J gene end by 3 bases; junction bases not matched to a gene: 10.

CDR3 protein: CASSFIFEGSRTGELFF. The CDR3 DNA sequence: TGTGCCAGCAGTTTTATTTTTGAGGGTTCGCGCACCGGGGAGCTGTTTTTT. The chain has TRBV27 and TRBJ2-2; possibly TRBD2 for D (5 bases). From germline, CDR1 is MNHEY and CDR2 SMNVEV (reference sequence). The CDR3 is made up of 17 amino acids. The V end lost 3 bases, the J end lost 4 bases, and 18 bases lay between the germline ends.

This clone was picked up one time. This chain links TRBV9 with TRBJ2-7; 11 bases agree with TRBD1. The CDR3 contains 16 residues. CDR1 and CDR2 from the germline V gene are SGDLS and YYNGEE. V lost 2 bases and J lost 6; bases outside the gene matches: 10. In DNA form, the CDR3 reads TGTGCCAGCAGCGTTTTCCCATCCGGGACAGGGGGCGAGCAGTACTTC. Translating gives CASSVFPSGTGGEQYF.

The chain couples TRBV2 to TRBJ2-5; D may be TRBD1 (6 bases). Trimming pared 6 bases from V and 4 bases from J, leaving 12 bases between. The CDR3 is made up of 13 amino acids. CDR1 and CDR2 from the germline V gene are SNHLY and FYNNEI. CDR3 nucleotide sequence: TGTGCCAGCAGGGCAGGGGCAATAGAGACCCAGTACTTC. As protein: CASRAGAIETQYF.

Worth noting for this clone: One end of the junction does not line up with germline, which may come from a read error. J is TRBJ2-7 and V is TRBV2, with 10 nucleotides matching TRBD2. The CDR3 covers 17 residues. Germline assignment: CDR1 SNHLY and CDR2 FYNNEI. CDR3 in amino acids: CASSGGLGLADQESASF. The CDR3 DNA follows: TGTGCCAGCAGTGGCGGCCTCGGACTAGCGGACCAGGAGTCGGCGTCCTTC.

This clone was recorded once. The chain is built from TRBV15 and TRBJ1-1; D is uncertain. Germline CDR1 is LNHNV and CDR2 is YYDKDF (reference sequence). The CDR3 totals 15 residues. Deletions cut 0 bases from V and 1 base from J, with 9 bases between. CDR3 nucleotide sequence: TGTGCCACCAGCAGAGATATCACAGCGAACACTGAAGCTTTCTTT. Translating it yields CATSRDITANTEAFF.

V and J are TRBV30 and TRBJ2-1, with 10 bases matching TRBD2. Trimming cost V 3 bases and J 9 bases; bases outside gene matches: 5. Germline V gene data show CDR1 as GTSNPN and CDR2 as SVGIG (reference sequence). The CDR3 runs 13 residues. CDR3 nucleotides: TGTGCCTGGAGGCCTAGCGGGAGTCTTGAGCAGTTCTTC. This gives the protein CAWRPSGSLEQFF.

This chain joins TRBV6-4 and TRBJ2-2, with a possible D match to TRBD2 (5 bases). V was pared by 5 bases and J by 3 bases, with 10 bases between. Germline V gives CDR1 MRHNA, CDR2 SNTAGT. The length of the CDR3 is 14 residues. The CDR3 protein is CASSPGFHTGELFF. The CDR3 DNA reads TGTGCCAGCAGTCCGGGATTTCACACCGGGGAGCTGTTTTTT.

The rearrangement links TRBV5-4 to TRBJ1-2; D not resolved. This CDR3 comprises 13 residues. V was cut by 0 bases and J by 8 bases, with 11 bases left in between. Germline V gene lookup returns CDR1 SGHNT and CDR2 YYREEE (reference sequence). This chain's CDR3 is CASSLVEAGGYTF. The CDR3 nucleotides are TGTGCCAGCAGCTTGGTGGAAGCGGGGGGCTACACCTTC.

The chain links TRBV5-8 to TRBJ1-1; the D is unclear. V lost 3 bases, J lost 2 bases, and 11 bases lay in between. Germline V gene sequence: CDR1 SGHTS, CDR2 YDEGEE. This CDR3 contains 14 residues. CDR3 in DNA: TGTGCCAGCAGCTCCTACCTTAGTAACACTGAAGCTTTCTTT. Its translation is CASSSYLSNTEAFF.

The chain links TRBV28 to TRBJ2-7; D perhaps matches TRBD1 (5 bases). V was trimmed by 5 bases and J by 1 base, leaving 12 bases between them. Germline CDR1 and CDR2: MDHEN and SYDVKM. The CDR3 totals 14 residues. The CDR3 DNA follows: TGTGCCAGCAGTATACCCGACAGATCCTACGAGCAGTACTTC. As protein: CASSIPDRSYEQYF.

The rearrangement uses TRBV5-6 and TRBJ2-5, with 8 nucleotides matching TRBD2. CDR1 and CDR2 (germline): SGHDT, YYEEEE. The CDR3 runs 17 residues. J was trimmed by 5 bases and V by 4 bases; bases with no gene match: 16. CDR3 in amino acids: CASSPAGGLGVEETQYF. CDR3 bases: TGTGCCAGCAGCCCGGCGGGGGGACTGGGAGTAGAGGAGACCCAGTACTTC.

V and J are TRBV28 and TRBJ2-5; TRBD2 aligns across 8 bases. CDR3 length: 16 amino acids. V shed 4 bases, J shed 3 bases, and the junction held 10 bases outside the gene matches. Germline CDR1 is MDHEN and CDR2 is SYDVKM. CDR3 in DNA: TGTGCCAGCAGTTACCGAGGGAGCGGGAGTAAAGAGACCCAGTACTTC. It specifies CASSYRGSGSKETQYF.

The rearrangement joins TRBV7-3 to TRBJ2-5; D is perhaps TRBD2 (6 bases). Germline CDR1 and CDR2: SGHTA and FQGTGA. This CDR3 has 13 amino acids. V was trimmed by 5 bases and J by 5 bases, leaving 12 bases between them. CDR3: CASSPGAGETQYF. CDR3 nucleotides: TGTGCCAGCAGCCCCGGGGCGGGGGAGACCCAGTACTTC.

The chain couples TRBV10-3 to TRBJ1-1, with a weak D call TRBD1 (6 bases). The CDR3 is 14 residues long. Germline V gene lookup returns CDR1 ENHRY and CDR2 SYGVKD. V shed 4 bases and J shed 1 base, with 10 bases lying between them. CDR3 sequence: CAISAGQQNTEAFF. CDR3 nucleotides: TGTGCCATCAGTGCCGGACAGCAGAACACTGAAGCTTTCTTT.

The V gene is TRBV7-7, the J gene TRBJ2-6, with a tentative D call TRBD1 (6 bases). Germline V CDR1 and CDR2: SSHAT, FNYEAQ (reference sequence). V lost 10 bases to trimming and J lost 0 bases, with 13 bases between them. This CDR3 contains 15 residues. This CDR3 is CAIFQGSSGANVLTF. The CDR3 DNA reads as TGTGCCATCTTTCAGGGGTCCTCTGGGGCCAACGTCCTGACTTTC. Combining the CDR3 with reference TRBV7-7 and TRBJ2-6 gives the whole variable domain GAGVSQSPRYKVTKRGQDVTLRCDPISSHATLYWYQQALGQGPEFLTYFNYEAQPDKSGLPSDRFSAERPEGSISTLTIQRTEQRDSAMYRCAIFQGSSGANVLTFGAGSRLTVL.

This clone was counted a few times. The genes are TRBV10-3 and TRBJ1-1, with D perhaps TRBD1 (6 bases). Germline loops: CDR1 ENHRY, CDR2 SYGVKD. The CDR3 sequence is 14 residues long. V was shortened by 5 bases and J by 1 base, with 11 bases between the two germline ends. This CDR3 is CAISTEQGNTEAFF. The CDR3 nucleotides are TGTGCCATCAGTACGGAACAGGGGAACACTGAAGCTTTCTTT.

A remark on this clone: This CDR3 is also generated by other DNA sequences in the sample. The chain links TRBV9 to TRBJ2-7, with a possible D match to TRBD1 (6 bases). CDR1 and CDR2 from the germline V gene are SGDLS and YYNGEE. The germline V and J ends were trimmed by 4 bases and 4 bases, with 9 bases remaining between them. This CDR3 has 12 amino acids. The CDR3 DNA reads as TGTGCCAGCAGCTCCAGGGGATACGAGCAGTACTTC. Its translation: CASSSRGYEQYF.

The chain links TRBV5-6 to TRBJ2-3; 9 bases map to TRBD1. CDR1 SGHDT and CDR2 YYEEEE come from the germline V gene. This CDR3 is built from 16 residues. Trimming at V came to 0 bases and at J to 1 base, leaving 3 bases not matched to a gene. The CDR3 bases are TGTGCCAGCAGCTTGGAAGGGGACAGGGGCACAGATACGCAGTATTTT. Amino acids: CASSLEGDRGTDTQYF.

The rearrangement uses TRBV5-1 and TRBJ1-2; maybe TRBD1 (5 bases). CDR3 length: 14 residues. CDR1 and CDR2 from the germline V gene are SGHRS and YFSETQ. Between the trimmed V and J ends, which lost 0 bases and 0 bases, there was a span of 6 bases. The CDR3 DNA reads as TGCGCCAGCAGCTTGGAGGGGACTAACTATGGCTACACCTTC. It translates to CASSLEGTNYGYTF.

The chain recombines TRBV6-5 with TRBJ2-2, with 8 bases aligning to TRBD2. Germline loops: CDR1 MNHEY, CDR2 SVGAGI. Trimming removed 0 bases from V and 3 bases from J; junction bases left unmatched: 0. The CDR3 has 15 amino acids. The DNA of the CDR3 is TGTGCCAGCAGTTACTCGCGGGGGGACACCGGGGAGCTGTTTTTT. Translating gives CASSYSRGDTGELFF.

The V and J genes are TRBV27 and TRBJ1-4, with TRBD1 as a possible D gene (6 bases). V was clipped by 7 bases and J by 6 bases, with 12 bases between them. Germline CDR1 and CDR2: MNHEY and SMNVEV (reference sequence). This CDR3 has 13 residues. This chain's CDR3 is CASKMWTDEKLFF. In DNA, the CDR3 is TGTGCCAGCAAGATGTGGACAGATGAAAAACTGTTTTTT.

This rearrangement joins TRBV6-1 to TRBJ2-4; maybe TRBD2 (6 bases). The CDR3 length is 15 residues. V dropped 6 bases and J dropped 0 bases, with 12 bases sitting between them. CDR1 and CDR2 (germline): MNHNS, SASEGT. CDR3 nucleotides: TGTGCCAGCAGGGATCAGGGACTAGCCAAAAACATTCAGTACTTC. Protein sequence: CASRDQGLAKNIQYF.

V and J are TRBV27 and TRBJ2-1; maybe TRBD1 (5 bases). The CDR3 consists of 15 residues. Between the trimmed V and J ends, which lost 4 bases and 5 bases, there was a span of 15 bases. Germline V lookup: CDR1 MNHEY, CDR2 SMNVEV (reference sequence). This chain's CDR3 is CASSSRQSGDNEQFF. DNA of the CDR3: TGTGCCAGCAGTTCCAGACAGTCCGGAGACAATGAGCAGTTCTTC.

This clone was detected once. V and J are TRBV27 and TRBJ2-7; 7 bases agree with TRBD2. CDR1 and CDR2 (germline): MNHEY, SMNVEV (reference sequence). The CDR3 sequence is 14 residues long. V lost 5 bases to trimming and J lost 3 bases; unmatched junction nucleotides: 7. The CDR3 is CASSPTSARYEQYF. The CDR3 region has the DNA TGTGCCAGCAGTCCTACTAGCGCCCGCTACGAGCAGTACTTC.